A single T cell receptor (beta chain) is shown here with its context. The sample originates from a study of blood T cell repertoires in COVID-19. In the study overall: Some COVID-19 samples were acute and others convalescent; all came from the United States, Italy and Spain. The analysed material was cDNA or gDNA that came from T cells, B-cell-depleted T cells, or PBMCs.

As processed by the authors: Estimated nucleated cell counts came from reference gene primer amplification. Measured with immunoSEQ multiplex PCR; TCRdb has only the in-frame clones, and not every one. For V, J and clone size, that table is used; D and trimming come from the DNA. The profile shows some 97,000 clones, approximately 86% of them singletons. This CDR3 is 18 amino acids long. V was clipped by 0 bases and J by 1 base; unmatched bases: 10. Germline values: CDR1 MNHEY, CDR2 SVGEGT. The clonotype was recovered from a human donor in a cohort sampled during active COVID-19. The specimen was peripheral blood. This chain connects TRBV6-2 or TRBV6-3 to TRBJ2-3, with 7 positions matching TRBD2. CDR3 DNA: TGTGCCAGCAGTTACTCGATCCGACTAGCTAACCGCACAGATACGCAGTATTTT. This codes for CASSYSIRLANRTDTQYF.